These 3 T cell receptor beta chains were all obtained from the same sample, sequenced in a study of blood T cell repertoires in COVID-19. Method: immunoSEQ multiplex PCR; TCRdb's copy keeps in-frame clones and lacks some. The table shows 500,000 to 600,000 clones, with about 88% occurring only once. Sequencing used peripheral blood. Receptor source: a woman in her forties or fifties with COVID-19, enrolled during active disease.

This clone was recorded once. This chain joins TRBV9 and TRBJ2-1; 7 bases are shared with TRBD1. Germline CDR1 SGDLS, CDR2 YYNGEE. This CDR3 contains 15 residues. With V trimmed by 4 bases and J by 6 bases, 10 bases remained unmatched. The CDR3: CASSKDRVSLNEQFF. CDR3 DNA: TGTGCCAGCAGCAAAGACAGGGTCTCCCTCAATGAGCAGTTCTTC.

In nucleotides, the CDR3 is TGTGCCTGGGGCAGTAACTATGGCTACACCTTC. Its translation is CAWGSNYGYTF. The chain has TRBV30 and TRBJ1-2; the D is unclear. The CDR3 is made up of 11 amino acids. Germline CDR1 GTSNPN, CDR2 SVGIG (reference sequence). Trimming took off 5 bases at V and 1 base at J, with 5 bases between the two ends.

The chain has TRBV24-1 and TRBJ2-3, with TRBD1 matching over 10 bases. J gave up 4 bases and V 6 bases, and 6 bases lay outside the gene matches. CDR1 is KGHDR, CDR2 SFDVKD, per germline. The CDR3 spans 15 residues. This chain's CDR3 is CATSTRDRGPDTQYF. The CDR3 region has the DNA TGTGCCACCAGTACAAGGGACAGGGGACCAGATACGCAGTATTTT.